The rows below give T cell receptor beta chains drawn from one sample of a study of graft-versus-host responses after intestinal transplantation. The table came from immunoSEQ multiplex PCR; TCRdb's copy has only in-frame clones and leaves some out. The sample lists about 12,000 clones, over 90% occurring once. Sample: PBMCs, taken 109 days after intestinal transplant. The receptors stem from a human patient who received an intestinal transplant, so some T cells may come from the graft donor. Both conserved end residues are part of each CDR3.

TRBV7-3	CASSLPPLSTGTTYEQYF
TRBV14	CASSQGVGLAGGHEQFF
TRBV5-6	CASSLFSLWDSSYNEQFF
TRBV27	CASSLAGNQPQHF
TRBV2	CASSERATHEQFF
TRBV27	CASSPRSPGPYEQYF
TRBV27	CASSLGQRNEKLFF
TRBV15	CATSREYATNPPSSGNTIYF
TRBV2	CASTGPLGNEQFF
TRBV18	CASSPELAKNIQYF
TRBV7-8	CASSLSWGSSYNEQFF
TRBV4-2	CASSQDQGGGRAITGELFF
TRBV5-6	CASSLGMGQGINSPLHF
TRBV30	CAWTVGSTEAFF
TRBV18	CASSSNWSVYSNQPQHF
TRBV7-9	CASSVNEQFF
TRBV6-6	CASSPSRGIQYF
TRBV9	CASAREGQIQETQYF
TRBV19	CASSRWAYSNQPQHF
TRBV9	CASSVGDYVYEQYF
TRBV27	CASRLTGGLDEQYF
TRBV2	CASSLTERVPSGANVLTF
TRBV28	CASSLKDYEQYF
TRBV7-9	CASSLVSTSSYEQYF
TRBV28	CASSTSRGGWTDTQYF
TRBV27	CASSLIGRLNTGELFF
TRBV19	CASGRDSNYNEQFF
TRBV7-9	CASSPLTAPSGNTIYF
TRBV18	CASPPGQGIWSDTQYF
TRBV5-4	CASSGRKGGDKNIQYF
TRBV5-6	CASSGGQGATGNTIYF
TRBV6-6	CASRRPGVSAYEQYF
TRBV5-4	CASSLIGGRSTDTQYF
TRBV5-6	CASSFADRDTEAFF
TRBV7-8	CASSLAWAGTGANVLTF
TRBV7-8	CASSLPAGTSYNEQFF
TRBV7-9	CASSLVNSANTGELFF
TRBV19	CASTGRGVQPQHF
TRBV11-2	CASSPSITGGYEQYF